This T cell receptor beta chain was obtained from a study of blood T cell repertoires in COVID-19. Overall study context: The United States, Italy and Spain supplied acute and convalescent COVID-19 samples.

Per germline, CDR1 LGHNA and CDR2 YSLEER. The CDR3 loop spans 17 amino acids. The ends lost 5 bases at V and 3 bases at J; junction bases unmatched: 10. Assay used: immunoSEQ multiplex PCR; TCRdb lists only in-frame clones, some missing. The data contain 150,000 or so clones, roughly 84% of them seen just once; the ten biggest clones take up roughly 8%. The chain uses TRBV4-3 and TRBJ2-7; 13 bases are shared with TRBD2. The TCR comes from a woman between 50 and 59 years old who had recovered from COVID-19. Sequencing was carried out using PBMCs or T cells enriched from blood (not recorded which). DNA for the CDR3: TGCGCCAGCAGCTTACTAGCGGGAGGGCCCGAGTTCTACGAGCAGTACTTC. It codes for CASSLLAGGPEFYEQYF.